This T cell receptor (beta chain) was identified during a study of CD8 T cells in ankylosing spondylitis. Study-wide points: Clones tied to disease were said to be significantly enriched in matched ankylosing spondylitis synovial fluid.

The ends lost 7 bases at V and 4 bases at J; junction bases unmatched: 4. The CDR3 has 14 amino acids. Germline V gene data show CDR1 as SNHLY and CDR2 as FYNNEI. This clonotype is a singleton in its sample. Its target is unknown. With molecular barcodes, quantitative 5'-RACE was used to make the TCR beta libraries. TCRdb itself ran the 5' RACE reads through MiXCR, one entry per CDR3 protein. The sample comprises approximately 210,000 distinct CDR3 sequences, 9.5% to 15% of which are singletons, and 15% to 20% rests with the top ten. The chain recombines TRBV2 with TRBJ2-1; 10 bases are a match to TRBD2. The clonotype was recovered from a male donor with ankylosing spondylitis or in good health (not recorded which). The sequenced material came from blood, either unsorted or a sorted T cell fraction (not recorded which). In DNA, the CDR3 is TGTGCCAGCAAAACAGCGGGGGGGTACAATGAGCAGTTCTTC. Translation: CASKTAGGYNEQFF.